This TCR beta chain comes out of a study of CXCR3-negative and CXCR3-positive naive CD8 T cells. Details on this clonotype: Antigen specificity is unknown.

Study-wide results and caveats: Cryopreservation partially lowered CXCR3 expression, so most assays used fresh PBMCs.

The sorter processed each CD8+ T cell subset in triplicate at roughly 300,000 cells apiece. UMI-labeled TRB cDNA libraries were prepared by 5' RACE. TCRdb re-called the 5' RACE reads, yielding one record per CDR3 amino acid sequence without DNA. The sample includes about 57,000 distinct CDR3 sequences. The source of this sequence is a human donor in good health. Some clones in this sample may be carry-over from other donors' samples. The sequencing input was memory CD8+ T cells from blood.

The CDR3 here is CASSLETDQETQYF. The chain has TRBV12-3 or TRBV12-4 and TRBJ2-5; lacking DNA, the TRBD1 call made by TCRdb goes unchecked. CDR3 length: 14 amino acids.